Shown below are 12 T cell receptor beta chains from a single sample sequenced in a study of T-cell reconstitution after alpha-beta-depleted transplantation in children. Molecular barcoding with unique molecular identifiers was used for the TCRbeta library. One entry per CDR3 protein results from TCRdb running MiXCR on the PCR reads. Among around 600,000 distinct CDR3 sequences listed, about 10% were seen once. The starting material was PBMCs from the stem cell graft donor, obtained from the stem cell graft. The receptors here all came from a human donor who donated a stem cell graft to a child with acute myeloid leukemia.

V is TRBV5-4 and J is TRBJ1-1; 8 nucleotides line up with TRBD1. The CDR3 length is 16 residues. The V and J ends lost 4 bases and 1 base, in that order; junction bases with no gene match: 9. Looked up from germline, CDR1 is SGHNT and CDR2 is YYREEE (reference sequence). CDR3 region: CASSRPGGWQNTEAFF. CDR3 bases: TGTGCCAGCAGCCGACCAGGGGGCTGGCAGAACACTGAAGCTTTCTTT.

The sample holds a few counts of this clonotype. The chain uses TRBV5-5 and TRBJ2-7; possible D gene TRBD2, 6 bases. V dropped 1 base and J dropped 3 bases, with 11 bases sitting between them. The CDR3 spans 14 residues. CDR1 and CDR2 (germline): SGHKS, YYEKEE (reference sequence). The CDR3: CASSLSGVLYEQYF. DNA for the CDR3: TGTGCCAGCAGCTTGTCGGGGGTGCTCTACGAGCAGTACTTC. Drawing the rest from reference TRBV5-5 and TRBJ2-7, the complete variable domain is DAGVTQSPTHLIKTRGQQVTLRCSPISGHKSVSWYQQVLGQGPQFIFQYYEKEERGRGNFPDRFSARQFPNYSSELNVNALLLGDSALYLCASSLSGVLYEQYFGPGTRLTVT.

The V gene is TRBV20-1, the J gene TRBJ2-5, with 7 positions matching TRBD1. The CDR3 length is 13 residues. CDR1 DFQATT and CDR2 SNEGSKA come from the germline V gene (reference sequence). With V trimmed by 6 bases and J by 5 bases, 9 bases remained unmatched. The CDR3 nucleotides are TGCAGTGCCCCGCAGGGGGTTGAGGAGACCCAGTACTTC. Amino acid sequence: CSAPQGVEETQYF.

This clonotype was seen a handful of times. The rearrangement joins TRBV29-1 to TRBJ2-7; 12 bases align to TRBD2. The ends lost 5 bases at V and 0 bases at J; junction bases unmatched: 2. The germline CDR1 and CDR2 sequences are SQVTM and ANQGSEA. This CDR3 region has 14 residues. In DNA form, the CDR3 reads TGCAGCGTTCTGACTAGCGGGAGCTCCTACGAGCAGTACTTC. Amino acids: CSVLTSGSSYEQYF.

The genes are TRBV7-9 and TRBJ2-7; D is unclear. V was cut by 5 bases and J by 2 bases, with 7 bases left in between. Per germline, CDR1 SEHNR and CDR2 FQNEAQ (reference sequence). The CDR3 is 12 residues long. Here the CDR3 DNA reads TGTGCCAGCAGCGGCTACGCCTACGAGCAGTACTTC. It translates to CASSGYAYEQYF. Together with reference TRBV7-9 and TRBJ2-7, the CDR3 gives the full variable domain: DTGVSQNPRHKITKRGQNVTFRCDPISEHNRLYWYRQTLGQGPEFLTYFQNEAQLEKSRLLSDRFSAERPKGSFSTLEIQRTEQGDSAMYLCASSGYAYEQYFGPGTRLTVT.

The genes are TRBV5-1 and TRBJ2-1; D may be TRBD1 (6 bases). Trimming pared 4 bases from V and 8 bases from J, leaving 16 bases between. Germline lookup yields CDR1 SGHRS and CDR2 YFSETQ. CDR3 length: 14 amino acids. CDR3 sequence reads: CASSPSQGWYEQFF. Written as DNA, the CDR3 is TGCGCCAGCAGCCCTTCCCAGGGGTGGTATGAGCAGTTCTTC.

CDR3 sequence: CASSLGVGGYGYTF. The CDR3 DNA reads TGTGCCAGCAGCTTAGGTGTAGGCGGATATGGCTACACCTTC. The rearrangement links TRBV7-9 to TRBJ1-2; D call uncertain. This CDR3 comprises 14 residues. V lost 1 base and J lost 5, with 11 bases in between. Germline V gene sequence: CDR1 SEHNR, CDR2 FQNEAQ (reference sequence). Based on the CDR3 plus reference TRBV7-9 and TRBJ1-2, the full variable domain is DTGVSQNPRHKITKRGQNVTFRCDPISEHNRLYWYRQTLGQGPEFLTYFQNEAQLEKSRLLSDRFSAERPKGSFSTLEIQRTEQGDSAMYLCASSLGVGGYGYTFGSGTRLTVV.

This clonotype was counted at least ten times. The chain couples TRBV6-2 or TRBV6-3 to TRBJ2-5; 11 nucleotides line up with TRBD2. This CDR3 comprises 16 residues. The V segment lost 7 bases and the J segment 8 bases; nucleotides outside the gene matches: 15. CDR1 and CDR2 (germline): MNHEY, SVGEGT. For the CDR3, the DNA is TGTGCCAGCATCGGGGGACTAGCGGTGTGGAAGGGAACCCAGTACTTC. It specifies CASIGGLAVWKGTQYF.

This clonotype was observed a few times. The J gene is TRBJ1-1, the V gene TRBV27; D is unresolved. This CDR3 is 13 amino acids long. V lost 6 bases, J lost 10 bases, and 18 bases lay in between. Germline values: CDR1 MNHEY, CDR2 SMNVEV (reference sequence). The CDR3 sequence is CASRYPQASRAFF. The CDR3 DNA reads TGTGCCAGCAGATATCCCCAGGCTTCCAGAGCTTTCTTT.

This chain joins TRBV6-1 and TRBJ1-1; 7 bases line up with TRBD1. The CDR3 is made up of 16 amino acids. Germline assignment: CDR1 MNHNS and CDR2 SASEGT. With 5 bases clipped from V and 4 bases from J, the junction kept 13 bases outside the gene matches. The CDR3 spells CASSLPGQSVSTEAFF. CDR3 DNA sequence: TGTGCCAGCAGTCTTCCGGGACAGAGTGTGAGCACTGAAGCTTTCTTT.

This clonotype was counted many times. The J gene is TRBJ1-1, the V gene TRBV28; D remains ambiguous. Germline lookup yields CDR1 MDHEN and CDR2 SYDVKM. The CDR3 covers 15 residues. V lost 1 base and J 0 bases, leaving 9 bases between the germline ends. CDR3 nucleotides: TGTGCCAGCAGTTTATTCACCGACGTGAACACTGAAGCTTTCTTT. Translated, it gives CASSLFTDVNTEAFF.

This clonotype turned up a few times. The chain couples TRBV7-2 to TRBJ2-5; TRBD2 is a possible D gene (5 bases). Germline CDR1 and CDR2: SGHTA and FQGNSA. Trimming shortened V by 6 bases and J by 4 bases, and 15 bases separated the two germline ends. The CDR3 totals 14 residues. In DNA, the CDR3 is TGTGCCAGCAGAAGAGGGATACTAGGAGAGACCCAGTACTTC. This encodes CASRRGILGETQYF.